This T cell receptor (beta chain) was profiled in a study of memory CD4+ T cells and cytomegalovirus serostatus. As to this clone: Its cognate antigen is unknown.

Single viable CD3+CD4+CD8-CD45RO+ cells were sorted as the memory CD4+ T cells. Total CD4+ T cells were enriched by CD4 positive selection. Clones were sequenced by immunoSEQ multiplex PCR, and TCRdb holds only the in-frame ones, with some missing. The sample carries over 75,000 clones, roughly 80% recorded once. Study findings and constraints: CD4+ memory repertoires contained about 40% of the 164 reported CMV TCRbeta sequences.

This TCR derives from an adult in good health and CMV-seropositive. The sample taken for sequencing was memory CD4+ T cells from blood.

CDR3 residues: CASGSGPGSSYNEQFF. Here the CDR3 DNA reads TGTGCCAGCGGATCGGGGCCAGGAAGTTCCTACAATGAGCAGTTCTTC. This rearrangement joins TRBV7-2 to TRBJ2-1; D possibly uses TRBD1 or TRBD2 (5 bases each). The CDR3 extends over 16 amino acids. Germline-derived CDR1 and CDR2 are SGHTA and FQGNSA. V was pared by 8 bases and J by 1 base, with 18 bases between.